This T cell receptor (beta chain) comes out of a study of blood T cells in healthy people across ages. Turning to this clonotype: The target antigen is unknown.

With 4 bases removed from V and 4 bases from J, the gap between germline ends came to 11 bases. The CDR3 contains 13 residues. The germline V gene has CDR1 MGHDK and CDR2 SYGVNS. Primed by a sample-barcoded 5' primer and a J-beta primer mix, a second PCR proceeded for about 7 to 12 cycles. Every sample gave at least 2.5 million paired-end reads containing CDR3. In TCRdb, the 5' RACE reads were re-called with MiXCR into one record per CDR3 protein. The sample has around 750,000 distinct CDR3 sequences, about 53% seen once. Study-wide findings and caveats: A conclusive naive versus antigen-experienced comparison was prevented by the unsorted PBMCs. Greater diversity and more naive CD4+ cells were seen in long-lived donors than in aged donors.

Sequencing was done on a sample of blood. This rearrangement joins TRBV25-1 to TRBJ2-7; D may correspond to TRBD1 or TRBD2 (5 bases each). The clonotype originates from a man older than 75 in good health. In DNA form, the CDR3 reads TGTGCCAGCAGTGGATCGGGACCTTACGAGCAGTACTTC. It encodes CASSGSGPYEQYF.